Sequencing of this TCR beta chain was carried out in a study of neurological immune-mediated disorders. Deletions cut 6 bases from V and 6 bases from J, with 14 bases between. CDR1 and CDR2 from the germline V gene are LNHNV and YYDKDF (reference sequence). The CDR3 is made up of 13 amino acids. MiXCR, run by TCRdb on the 5' RACE reads, gives a single entry per CDR3 protein. Found here are some 16,000 distinct CDR3 sequences, roughly 14% of them singletons; the top ten hold around 15%. This clonotype was seen repeatedly, ten times or more. Sequencing was carried out using PBMCs. The chain is built from TRBV15 and TRBJ1-2; D not certain. The sequence was collected from a man in his fifties or sixties with HTLV-1-associated myelopathy (HAM/TSP). Here the CDR3 DNA reads TGTGCCACCAGGCCAAACGGACGTCATGGCTACACCTTC. Translation gives CATRPNGRHGYTF. Full variable domain (outside the CDR3, taken from reference TRBV15 and TRBJ1-2): DAMVIQNPRYQVTQFGKPVTLSCSQTLNHNVMYWYQQKSSQAPKLLFHYYDKDFNNEADTPDNFQSRRPNTSFCFLDIRSPGLGDTAMYLCATRPNGRHGYTFGSGTRLTVV.